This T cell receptor beta chain was sequenced for a study of blood T cell repertoires in COVID-19. The CDR3 is made up of 15 amino acids. V gave up 5 bases and J gave up 2 bases; unmatched junction bases: 3. CDR1 is SGHAT, CDR2 FQDESV, per germline (reference sequence). Sequenced by immunoSEQ multiplex PCR; TCRdb stores in-frame clones only, minus some. The sample lists 60,000 to 85,000 clones, 70% to 80% occurring once. This sequence was found in a man between 65 and 85 years old with acute or convalescent COVID-19. The V call is TRBV11-1, the J call TRBJ2-2, with TRBD1 identical over 9 bases. The specimen was peripheral blood. The CDR3: CASSNRGQNTGELFF. The CDR3 DNA sequence: TGTGCCAGCAGCAACAGGGGGCAAAACACCGGGGAGCTGTTTTTT.